This TCR beta chain was captured in a study of T-cell memory formation after mild COVID-19. Notes on the study in general: The appearance of some responding clones in pre-infection memory suggested that cross-reactive memory joined. Clones contracting over day 15 to 85 were CD4/CD8 balanced, with later expanders leaning CD4+. Contracting CD4+ clones lay largely in CM and EM, with CD8+ ones residing in EMRA.

Germline CDR1 reads PRHDT; CDR2 reads FYEKMQ (reference sequence). CDR3 size: 16 residues. V dropped 5 bases and J dropped 10 bases, with 21 bases sitting between them. Amplification by 5'RACE using constant-segment primers produced TCR alpha and TCR beta cDNA libraries that carried sample barcodes and UMIs. A single record per CDR3 protein comes from TCRdb applying MiXCR to the 5' RACE reads. The sample shows 150,000 to 200,000 distinct CDR3 sequences, around a tenth of them seen only once. Details on this clonotype: Its antigen remains unknown.

This TCR was sampled from a man between 18 and 29 years old who had mild COVID-19 (a few samples of this study predate the infection). Cell type and time point are not known. The rearrangement links TRBV13 to TRBJ1-6; D is perhaps TRBD1 (6 bases). The sequenced sample was PBMCs or a T cell subset sorted from them (not recorded which). This CDR3 is CASSITGALRRSPLHF. For the CDR3, the DNA is TGTGCCAGCAGCATAACGGGGGCCCTCCGGAGATCACCCCTCCACTTT. Supplemented by reference TRBV13 and TRBJ1-6, the full variable domain reads AAGVIQSPRHLIKEKRETATLKCYPIPRHDTVYWYQQGPGQDPQFLISFYEKMQSDKGSIPDRFSAQQFSDYHSELNMSSLELGDSALYFCASSITGALRRSPLHFGNGTRLTVT.